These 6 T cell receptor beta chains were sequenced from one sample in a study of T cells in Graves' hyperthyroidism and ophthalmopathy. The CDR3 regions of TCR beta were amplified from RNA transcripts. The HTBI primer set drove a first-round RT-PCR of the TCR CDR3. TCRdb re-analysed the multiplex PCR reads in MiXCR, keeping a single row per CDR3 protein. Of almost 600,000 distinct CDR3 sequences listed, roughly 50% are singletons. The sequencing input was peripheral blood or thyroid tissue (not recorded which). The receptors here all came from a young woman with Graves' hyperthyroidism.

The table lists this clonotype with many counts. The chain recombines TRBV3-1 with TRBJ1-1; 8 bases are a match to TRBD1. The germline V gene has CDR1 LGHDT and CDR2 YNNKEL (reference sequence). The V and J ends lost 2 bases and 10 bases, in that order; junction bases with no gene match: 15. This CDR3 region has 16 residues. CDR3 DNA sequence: TGTGCCAGCAGCCAACTCGGGGACAGGAAGCGGCGAGGAGCTTTCTTT. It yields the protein CASSQLGDRKRRGAFF.

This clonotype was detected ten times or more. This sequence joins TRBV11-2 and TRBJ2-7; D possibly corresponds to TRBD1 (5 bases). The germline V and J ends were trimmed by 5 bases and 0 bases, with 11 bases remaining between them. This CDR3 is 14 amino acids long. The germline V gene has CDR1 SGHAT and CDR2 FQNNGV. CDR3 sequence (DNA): TGTGCCAGCAGCCCATGGACAATCTCCTACGAGCAGTACTTC. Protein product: CASSPWTISYEQYF.

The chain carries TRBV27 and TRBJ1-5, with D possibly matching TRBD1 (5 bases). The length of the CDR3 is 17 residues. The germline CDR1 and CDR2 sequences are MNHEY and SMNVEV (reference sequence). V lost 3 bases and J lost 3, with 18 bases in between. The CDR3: CASSFSRDLNSNQPQHF. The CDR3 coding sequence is TGTGCCAGCAGTTTCTCCCGGGACCTCAATTCCAATCAGCCCCAGCATTTT.

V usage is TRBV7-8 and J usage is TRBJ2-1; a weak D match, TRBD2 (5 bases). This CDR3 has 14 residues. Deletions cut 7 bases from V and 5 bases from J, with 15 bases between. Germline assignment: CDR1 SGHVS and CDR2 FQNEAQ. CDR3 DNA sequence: TGTGCCAGCACCTCCAGAGGGCTCCACAATGAGCAGTTCTTC. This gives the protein CASTSRGLHNEQFF.

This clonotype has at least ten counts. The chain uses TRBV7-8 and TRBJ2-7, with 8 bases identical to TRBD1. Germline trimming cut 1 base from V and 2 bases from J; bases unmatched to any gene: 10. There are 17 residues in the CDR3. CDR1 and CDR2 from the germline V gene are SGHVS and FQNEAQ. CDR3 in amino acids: CASSLGPTWDRTYEQYF. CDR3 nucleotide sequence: TGTGCCAGCAGCTTAGGCCCTACGTGGGACAGGACCTACGAGCAGTACTTC.

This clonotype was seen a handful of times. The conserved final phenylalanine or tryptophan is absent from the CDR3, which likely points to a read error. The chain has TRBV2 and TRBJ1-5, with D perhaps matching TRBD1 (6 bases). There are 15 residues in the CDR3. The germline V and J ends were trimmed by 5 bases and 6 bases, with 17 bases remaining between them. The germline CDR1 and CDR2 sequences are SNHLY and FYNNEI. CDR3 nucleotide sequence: TGTGCCAGCAGTTCAACAGGGCCCGTTTTTCAGCCCCAGCATCTT. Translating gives CASSSTGPVFQPQHL.